This record concerns one TCR beta chain sequence. The data are from a study of CD4 T cell repertoires in COVID-19. Turning to the study itself: Relabeled CFSE-low cells, IL-2-expanded for ten to eleven days, met spikes from other coronaviruses.

These memory T cells were uncultured and sequenced directly after ex vivo isolation. The repertoire was sequenced with immunoSEQ multiplex PCR; TCRdb's copy has only in-frame clones and lacks some. The sample includes approximately 24,000 clones, roughly 93% seen only once; the top ten take around 0.66%. The CDR3 spans 11 residues. Trimming removed 2 bases at V and 6 bases at J, with 7 bases between. Germline CDR1 reads GTSNPN; CDR2 reads SVGIG (reference sequence). The source material was circulating follicular helper CD4+ T cells (cTfh) from blood, sampled before the COVID-19 pandemic. The rearrangement uses TRBV30 and TRBJ1-2; D not certain. This receptor was identified in a human donor who had COVID-19. The CDR3: CAWSPVDGYTF. CDR3 DNA: TGTGCCTGGAGTCCAGTCGATGGCTACACCTTC.